The T cell receptor (beta chain) under discussion was sequenced for a study of blood T cell repertoires in COVID-19 (dated by TCRdb to about 2020). At the level of the whole study: Samples covering the acute and convalescent phases of COVID-19 were provided by collaborators in the United States, Italy and Spain. The material from the prospective study consisted of cDNA or gDNA derived from T cells, B-cell-depleted T cells, or PBMCs. The dataset comprised deeply sampled blood TCRbeta repertoires from subjects exposed to, actively infected with, or recovered from COVID-19. The repertoires were released in a freely available public database intended as a resource for research on the immune response to SARS-CoV-2. The samples were drawn from two sources: the first 160 participants of the ongoing ImmuneRACE study, and fewer than 1,500 subjects contributed by 6 global collaborators. A de-identified subject ID, COVID-19 status, age in years and sex were almost always included in the sample metadata. Where available, HLA class I and class II types were taken from metadata supplied by the sample provider and were not determined by assay-based typing.

Points the paper makes about the study in general: The amount of clinical and demographic metadata varied by source and participant and was provided uncurated.

The immunoSEQ Assay, a bias-controlled multiplex PCR, was used to amplify TCRbeta CDR3 regions from genomic DNA. Turning to the authors' computational methods: The number of nucleated cells in each sample was estimated by amplification of reference gene primers within the assay. Sequence reads were collapsed and filtered to measure the absolute abundance of every unique TCRbeta CDR3 rearrangement. For each sample, productive Simpson clonality was calculated as the square root of Simpson's diversity index over productive rearrangements. TCRdb limited this immuneACCESS table to in-frame rearrangements with V and J called. A share of clones is missing; checked studies link under half to unresolved V genes, and the rest is unexplained. V, J and clone size are taken as reported in that table, and D and trimming were inferred from the DNA itself. The sample has some 200,000 clones on record, around 88% of them singletons. The top ten clones comprise around 1.5% of the sample.

Whole blood was collected in K2EDTA tubes by collaborating institutions according to the institutions' own protocols. For TCRbeta analysis, collaborator samples were shipped as frozen whole blood, as isolated PBMCs, or as DNA extracted from either sample type. In the case of this clone: It lacks a known antigen. Per-base qualities were not stored, and no clone one base away is much larger.

The sample comprised peripheral blood. The origin of this receptor is a man aged 18-30 years with active or convalescent COVID-19.

The CDR3 is CASSDDRRNQPQHF. The nucleotide sequence is given as TGTGCCAGCAGTGACGACAGACGCAATCAGCCCCAGCATTTT. Recombination connected TRBV2 to TRBJ1-5; a tentative D call is TRBD1 (5 bases match). CDR1 SNHLY and CDR2 FYNNEI are derived from the germline V gene. V loses 3 bases of germline sequence and J loses 2 bases, and the interval between the two ends is 8 bases. The CDR3 spans 14 residues, from the cysteine through the phenylalanine. CDR3 DNA is the only sequence kept; it has 42 bases, read in frame from the first base.